Here is one T cell receptor beta chain with its context. This sample is part of a study of blood T cell repertoires in COVID-19. Germline V gene lookup returns CDR1 LNHDA and CDR2 SQIVND (reference sequence). V trimming: 8 bases; J trimming: 0 bases; junction bases outside the gene matches: 15. There are 18 residues in the CDR3. Profiled with immunoSEQ multiplex PCR; TCRdb holds only in-frame clones, not every one. The table lists 150,000 to 200,000 clones, over 85% of them singletons. This chain connects TRBV19 to TRBJ1-4; TRBD1 matches 7 bases. The sequence came from a woman aged 50 to 65 with acute or convalescent COVID-19. Sequencing used peripheral blood. The CDR3 reads CASRQWQGVPSTNEKLFF. Written as DNA, the CDR3 is TGTGCCAGTCGTCAATGGCAGGGGGTTCCTTCAACTAATGAAAAACTGTTTTTT.